This T cell receptor beta chain was sequenced in a study of blood T cell repertoires in COVID-19. The V gene's germline CDR1 is SGDLS and CDR2 YYNGEE. V was clipped by 0 bases and J by 3 bases; unmatched bases: 4. CDR3 length equals 15 residues. In the authors' methods: Nucleated cell number was recorded as an estimate derived from reference gene primer amplification. Data came from immunoSEQ multiplex PCR; TCRdb stores just in-frame clones and leaves some out. The V and J calls and clone size were taken over from that table, and D and trimming were inferred from the DNA. The table shows roughly 180,000 clones, with roughly 76% occurring only once.

The sequenced sample consisted of peripheral blood. The TCR was taken from a woman aged 40 to 50 with COVID-19, enrolled during active disease. V usage is TRBV9 and J usage is TRBJ2-5, with 8 bases aligning to TRBD2. The CDR3 here is CASSVDGTRKETQYF. The CDR3, as DNA: TGTGCCAGCAGCGTAGACGGGACTAGGAAAGAGACCCAGTACTTC.